This T cell receptor (beta chain) was documented in a study of blood T cells in healthy people across ages. Looking at the study overall: Through template switching, about one barcoded beta molecule was captured per two T cells, as measured in model experiments.

The germline V gene has CDR1 SQVTM and CDR2 ANQGSEA. The CDR3 spans 15 residues. Then a second PCR, running roughly 7 to 11 cycles, was carried out with a sample-barcoded 5' primer and a J-beta primer mix. A 12-random-nucleotide template-switch adaptor tagged each cDNA molecule. TCRdb itself ran the 5' RACE reads through MiXCR, one entry per CDR3 protein. The repertoire has about 680,000 distinct CDR3 sequences, 45% to 50% of them found once; the top ten carry roughly 34%. As for this clonotype: The junction and the germline gene differ at one end; a read error may be behind it.

The sequenced sample was blood. The origin of this receptor is a woman in her sixties in good health. J is TRBJ2-2 and V is TRBV29-1, with D perhaps TRBD1 or TRBD2 (6 bases each). CDR3 sequence reads: CSVRGGPSNTGGLFF. The CDR3 DNA reads as TGCAGCGTCCGAGGGGGACCCTCGAACACCGGGGGGCTGTTTTTT.